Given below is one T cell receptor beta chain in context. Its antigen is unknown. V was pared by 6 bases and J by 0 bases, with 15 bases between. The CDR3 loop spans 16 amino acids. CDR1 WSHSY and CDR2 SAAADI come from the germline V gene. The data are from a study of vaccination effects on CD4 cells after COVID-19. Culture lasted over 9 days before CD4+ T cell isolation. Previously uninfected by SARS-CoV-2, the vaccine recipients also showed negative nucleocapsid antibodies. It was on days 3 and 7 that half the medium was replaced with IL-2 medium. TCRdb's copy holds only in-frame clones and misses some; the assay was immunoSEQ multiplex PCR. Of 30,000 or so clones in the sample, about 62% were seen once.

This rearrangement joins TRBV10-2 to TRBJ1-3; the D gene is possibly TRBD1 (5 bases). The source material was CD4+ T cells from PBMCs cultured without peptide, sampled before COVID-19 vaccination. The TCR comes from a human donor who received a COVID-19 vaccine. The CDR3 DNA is TGCGCCAGCAGGCCGACCGAGGGGAACTCTGGAAACACCATATATTTT. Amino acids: CASRPTEGNSGNTIYF.